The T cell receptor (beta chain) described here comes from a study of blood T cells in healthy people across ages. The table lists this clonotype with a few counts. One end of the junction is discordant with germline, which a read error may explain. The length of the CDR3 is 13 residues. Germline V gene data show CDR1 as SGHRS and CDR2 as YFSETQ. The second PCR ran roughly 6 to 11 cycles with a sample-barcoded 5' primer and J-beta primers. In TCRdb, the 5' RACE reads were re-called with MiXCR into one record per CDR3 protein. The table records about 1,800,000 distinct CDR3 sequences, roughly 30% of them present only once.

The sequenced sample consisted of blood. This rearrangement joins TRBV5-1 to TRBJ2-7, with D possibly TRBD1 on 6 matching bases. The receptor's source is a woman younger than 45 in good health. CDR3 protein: CAGSLSRGNEQYF. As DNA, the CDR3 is TGCGCCGGCAGCTTGAGCAGGGGTAACGAGCAGTACTTC.